This T cell receptor (beta chain) appears in the sequencing data of a study of blood T cells in healthy people across ages. Study-wide results and caveats: The donors' CMV status was not determined, possibly confounding changes in expanded clonotypes.

There are a few counts of this clonotype. Its matching antigen is unknown. The V end was cut by 2 bases, the J end by 8 bases, with 8 bases between. In germline, CDR1 is MNHEY, CDR2 SVGAGI. The CDR3 loop spans 12 amino acids. A minimum of 5 micrograms of total RNA was extracted per sample. Then a second PCR, running roughly 7 to 12 cycles, was carried out with a sample-barcoded 5' primer and a J-beta primer mix. A template-switch adaptor with 12 random nucleotides tagged each cDNA molecule. TCRdb fed the 5' RACE reads into MiXCR, producing one record per CDR3 protein. The sample carries more than 1,400,000 distinct CDR3 sequences, 35% to 45% recorded once.

Sequencing used blood. V usage is TRBV6-5 and J usage is TRBJ2-3; the D gene is possibly TRBD2 (5 bases). The sequence came from a woman aged 18-29 years in good health. CDR3 residues: CASSYPSGTQYF. DNA for the CDR3: TGTGCCAGCAGTTACCCCAGCGGTACGCAGTATTTT.